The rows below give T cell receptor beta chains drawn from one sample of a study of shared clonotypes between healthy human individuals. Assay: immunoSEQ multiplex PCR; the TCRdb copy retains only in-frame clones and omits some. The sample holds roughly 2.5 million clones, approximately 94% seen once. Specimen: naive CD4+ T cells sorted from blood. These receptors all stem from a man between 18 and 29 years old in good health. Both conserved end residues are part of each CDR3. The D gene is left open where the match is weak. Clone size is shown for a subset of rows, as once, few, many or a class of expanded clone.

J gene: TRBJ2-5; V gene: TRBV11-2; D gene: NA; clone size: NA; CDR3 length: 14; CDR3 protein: CASSLAPDRGTQYF; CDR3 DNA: TGTGCCAGCAGCTTAGCCCCGGACCGCGGAACCCAGTACTTC
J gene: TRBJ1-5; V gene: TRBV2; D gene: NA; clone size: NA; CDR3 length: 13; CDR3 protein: CASSEGSSQPQHF; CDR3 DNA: TGTGCCAGCAGTGAAGGGAGTTCTCAGCCCCAGCATTTT
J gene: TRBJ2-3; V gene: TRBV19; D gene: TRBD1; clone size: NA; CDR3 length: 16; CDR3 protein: CASSPRRGGSEDTQYF; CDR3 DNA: TGTGCCAGTAGTCCCAGAAGAGGGGGCAGTGAAGATACGCAGTATTTT
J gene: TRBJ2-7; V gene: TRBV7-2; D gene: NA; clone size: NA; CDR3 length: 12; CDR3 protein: CASSKRGGEQYF; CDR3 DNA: TGTGCCAGCAGCAAAAGGGGAGGCGAGCAGTACTTC
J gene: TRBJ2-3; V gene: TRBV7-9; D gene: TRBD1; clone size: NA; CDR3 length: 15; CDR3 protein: CASSLRDSSTDTQYF; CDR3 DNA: TGTGCCAGCAGCCTCCGGGACAGTAGCACAGATACGCAGTATTTT
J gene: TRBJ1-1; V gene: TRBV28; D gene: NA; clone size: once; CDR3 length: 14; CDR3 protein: CASRGPGPNTEAFF; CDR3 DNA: TGTGCCAGCAGGGGGCCAGGACCGAACACTGAAGCTTTCTTT
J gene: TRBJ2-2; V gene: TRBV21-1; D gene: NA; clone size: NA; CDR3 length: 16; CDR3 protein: CASSSFLRTSPGELFF; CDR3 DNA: TGTGCCAGCAGCTCATTCCTAAGGACAAGCCCCGGGGAGCTGTTTTTT
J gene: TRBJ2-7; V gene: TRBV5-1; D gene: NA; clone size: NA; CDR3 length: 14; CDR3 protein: CASSLIQSGGEQYF; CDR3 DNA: TGCGCCAGCAGCTTGATTCAGTCCGGGGGCGAGCAGTACTTC
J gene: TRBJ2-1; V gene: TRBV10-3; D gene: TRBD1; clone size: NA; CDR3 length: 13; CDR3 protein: CAITTGEENEQFF; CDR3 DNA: TGTGCCATCACGACAGGGGAGGAGAATGAGCAGTTCTTC
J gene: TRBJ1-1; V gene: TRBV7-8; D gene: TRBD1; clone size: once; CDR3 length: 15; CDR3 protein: CASSPGQDTNTEAFF; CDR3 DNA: TGTGCCAGCAGCCCCGGACAGGACACGAACACTGAAGCTTTCTTT
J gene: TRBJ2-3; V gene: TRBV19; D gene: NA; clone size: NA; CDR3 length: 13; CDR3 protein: CASSYPNIDTQYF; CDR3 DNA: TGTGCCAGTAGTTACCCCAACATAGATACGCAGTATTTT
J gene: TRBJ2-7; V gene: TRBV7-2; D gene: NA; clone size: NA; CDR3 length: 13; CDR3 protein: CASSLTGWYEQYF; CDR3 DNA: TGTGCCAGCAGCTTAACAGGGTGGTACGAGCAGTACTTC
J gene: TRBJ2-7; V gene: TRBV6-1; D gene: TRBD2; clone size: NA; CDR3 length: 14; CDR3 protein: CASSEASGREEQYF; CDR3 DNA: TGTGCCAGCAGTGAAGCTAGCGGGAGGGAGGAGCAGTACTTC
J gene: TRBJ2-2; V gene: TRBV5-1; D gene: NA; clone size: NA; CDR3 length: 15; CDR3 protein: CASSAEARAGGELFF; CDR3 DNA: TGCGCCAGCTCAGCCGAAGCTAGGGCGGGCGGGGAGCTGTTTTTT
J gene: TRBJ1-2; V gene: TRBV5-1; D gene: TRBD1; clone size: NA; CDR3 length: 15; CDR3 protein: CASSSRTGHNYGYTF; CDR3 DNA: TGCGCCAGCAGCTCCAGGACAGGGCATAACTATGGCTACACCTTC
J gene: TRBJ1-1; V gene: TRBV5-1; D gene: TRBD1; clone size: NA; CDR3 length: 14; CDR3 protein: CASSPGTGSTEAFF; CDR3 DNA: TGCGCCAGCAGCCCTGGGACAGGGAGCACTGAAGCTTTCTTT
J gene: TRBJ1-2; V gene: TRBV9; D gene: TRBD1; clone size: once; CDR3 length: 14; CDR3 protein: CASSAGQGRYGYTF; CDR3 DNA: TGTGCCAGCAGCGCTGGACAGGGGCGCTATGGCTACACCTTC
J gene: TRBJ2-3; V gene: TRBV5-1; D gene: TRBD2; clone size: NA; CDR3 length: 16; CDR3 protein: CASSPGAGVSTDTQYF; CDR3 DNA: TGCGCCAGCAGCCCCGGAGCGGGGGTTAGCACAGATACGCAGTATTTT
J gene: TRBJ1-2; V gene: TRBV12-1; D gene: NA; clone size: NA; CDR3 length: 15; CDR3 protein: CASSRKLTGNYGYTF; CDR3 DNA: TGTGCCAGCAGCCGTAAATTGACAGGGAACTATGGCTACACCTTC
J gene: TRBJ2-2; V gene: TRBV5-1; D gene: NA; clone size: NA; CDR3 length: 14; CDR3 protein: CASSYSRGTGELFF; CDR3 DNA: TGCGCCAGCAGCTACAGTCGGGGGACCGGGGAGCTGTTTTTT
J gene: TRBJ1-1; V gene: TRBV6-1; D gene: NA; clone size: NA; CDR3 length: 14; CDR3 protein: CASTSWVSNTEAFF; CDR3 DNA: TGTGCCAGCACTTCTTGGGTGTCGAACACTGAAGCTTTCTTT
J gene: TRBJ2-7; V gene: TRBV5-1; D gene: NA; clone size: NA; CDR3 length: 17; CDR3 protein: CASSLGAGYLSSYEQYF; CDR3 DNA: TGCGCCAGCAGCTTGGGGGCAGGGTACCTTAGCTCCTACGAGCAGTACTTC
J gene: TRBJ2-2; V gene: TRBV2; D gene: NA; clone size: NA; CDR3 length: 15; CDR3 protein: CASSFQGANTGELFF; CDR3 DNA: TGTGCCAGCAGTTTTCAGGGCGCGAACACCGGGGAGCTGTTTTTT
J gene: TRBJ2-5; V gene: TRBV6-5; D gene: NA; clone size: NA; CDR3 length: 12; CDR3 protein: CASSYSGETQYF; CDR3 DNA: TGTGCCAGCAGTTACTCGGGAGAGACCCAGTACTTC
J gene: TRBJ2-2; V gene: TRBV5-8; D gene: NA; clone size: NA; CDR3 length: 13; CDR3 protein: CASSFVLVGELFF; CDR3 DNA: TGTGCCAGCAGCTTCGTATTAGTCGGGGAGCTGTTTTTT
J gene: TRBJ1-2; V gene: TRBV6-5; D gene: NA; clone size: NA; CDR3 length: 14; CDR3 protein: CASSLTRAADGYTF; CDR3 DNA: TGTGCCAGCAGCTTGACCAGAGCTGCTGACGGCTACACCTTC
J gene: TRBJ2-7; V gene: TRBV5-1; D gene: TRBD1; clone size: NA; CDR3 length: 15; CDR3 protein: CASSLSSGTVGEQYF; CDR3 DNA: TGCGCCAGCAGCTTGTCCTCCGGGACAGTCGGCGAGCAGTACTTC
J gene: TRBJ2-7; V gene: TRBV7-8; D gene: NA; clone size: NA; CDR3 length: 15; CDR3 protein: CASSLGLPENHEQYF; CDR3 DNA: TGTGCCAGCAGCCTAGGATTACCGGAGAACCACGAGCAGTACTTC
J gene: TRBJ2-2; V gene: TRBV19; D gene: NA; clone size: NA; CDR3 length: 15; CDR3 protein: CASSIDGRITGELFF; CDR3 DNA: TGTGCCAGTAGTATAGATGGACGGATTACCGGGGAGCTGTTTTTT
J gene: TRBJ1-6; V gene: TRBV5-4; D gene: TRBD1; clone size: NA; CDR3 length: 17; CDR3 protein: CASSFRQGPNGEPPLHF; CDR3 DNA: TGTGCCAGCAGCTTTAGACAGGGCCCGAATGGTGAACCACCCCTCCACTTT
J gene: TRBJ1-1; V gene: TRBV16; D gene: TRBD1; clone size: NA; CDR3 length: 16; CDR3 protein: CASSPSSGGIGTEAFF; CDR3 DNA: TGTGCCAGCAGCCCCTCCTCAGGGGGTATCGGCACTGAAGCTTTCTTT
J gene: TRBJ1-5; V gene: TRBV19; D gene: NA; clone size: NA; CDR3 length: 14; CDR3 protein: CAISGVGSNQPQHF; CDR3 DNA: TGTGCCATCTCGGGGGTAGGCAGCAATCAGCCCCAGCATTTT
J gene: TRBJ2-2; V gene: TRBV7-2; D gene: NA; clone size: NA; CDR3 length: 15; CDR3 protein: CASSLTGQKTGELFF; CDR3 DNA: TGTGCCAGCAGCTTAACCGGACAGAAGACCGGGGAGCTGTTTTTT
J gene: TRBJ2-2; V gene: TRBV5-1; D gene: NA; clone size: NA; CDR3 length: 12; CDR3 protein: CATLINTGELFF; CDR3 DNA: TGCGCCACCTTGATAAACACCGGGGAGCTGTTTTTT
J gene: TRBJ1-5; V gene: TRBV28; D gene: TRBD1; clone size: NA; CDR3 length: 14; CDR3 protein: CASSQGASNQPQHF; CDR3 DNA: TGTGCCAGCTCACAGGGGGCCAGCAATCAGCCCCAGCATTTT